The 10 T cell receptor beta chains listed next were all sequenced from one sample in a study of blood T cells in healthy people across ages. PCR was performed a second time for 7 to 11 cycles using a sample-barcoded 5' primer and a J-beta primer mix. One entry per CDR3 protein results from TCRdb running MiXCR on the 5' RACE reads. This table holds hundreds of thousands of distinct CDR3 sequences, around half found once. Sample: blood. All receptors come from an elderly man in good health.

This clonotype was found a few times. V usage is TRBV20-1 and J usage is TRBJ2-1, with a weak D call TRBD2 (6 bases). The length of the CDR3 is 15 residues. Germline V lookup: CDR1 DFQATT, CDR2 SNEGSKA (reference sequence). Trimming stripped 0 bases from V and 9 bases from J, with 18 bases between. In DNA, the CDR3 is TGCAGTGCTAGAGATCGGGGAAGCGGAGGGACTGAGCAGTTCTTC. This translates into CSARDRGSGGTEQFF.

The chain recombines TRBV28 with TRBJ2-3, with D possibly being TRBD2 (6 bases). CDR1 is MDHEN and CDR2 is SYDVKM in the germline V gene. The ends were cut back, 6 bases at V and 8 bases at J, with 15 bases in the middle. This CDR3 spans 13 amino acids. CDR3 DNA: TGTGCCAGCAGCGGAGGGCCAACTCCTACGCAGTATTTT. Encoded protein: CASSGGPTPTQYF.

V usage is TRBV28 and J usage is TRBJ2-1, with 10 bases fitting TRBD1. V shed 8 bases and J 6 bases; nucleotides not matched to a gene: 10. Germline CDR1 reads MDHEN; CDR2 reads SYDVKM. The CDR3 length is 15 residues. The CDR3 DNA sequence: TGTGCCAGCGGTCCTTGGGGACAGGGGCCCAATGAGCAGTTCTTC. It yields the protein CASGPWGQGPNEQFF.

This clonotype was observed at least ten times. The chain is built from TRBV6-5 and TRBJ2-7; D call uncertain. V lost 2 bases and J 1 base, leaving 9 bases between the germline ends. The CDR3 length is 14 residues. The V gene's germline CDR1 is MNHEY and CDR2 SVGAGI. In nucleotides, the CDR3 is TGTGCCAGCAGTTACCGGCGGAGTTCCTACGAGCAGTACTTC. Amino acid sequence: CASSYRRSSYEQYF.

This clonotype was observed a handful of times. The chain links TRBV7-2 to TRBJ2-3; 7 nucleotides line up with TRBD2. The CDR3 covers 15 residues. Unmatched junction bases numbered 9, after V lost 7 bases and J lost 2 bases. Germline V gene data show CDR1 as SGHTA and CDR2 as FQGNSA. The CDR3 spells CASILASGITDTQYF. The CDR3 DNA follows: TGTGCCAGCATCCTAGCTAGCGGAATCACAGATACGCAGTATTTT.

This clonotype was recorded a few times. The chain is built from TRBV7-9 and TRBJ1-2; the match to TRBD1 covers 9 bases. This CDR3 comprises 13 residues. CDR1 is SEHNR, CDR2 FQNEAQ, per germline (reference sequence). V gave up 6 bases and J gave up 8 bases; unmatched junction bases: 7. The DNA for the CDR3 is TGTGCCAGCAGACCGACAGGGGGTGGCGGCTACACCTTC. Translating it yields CASRPTGGGGYTF.

In regard to this clonotype: A read error may be the cause here, since a much bigger clone is one base away. V is TRBV7-9 and J is TRBJ2-1; 9 positions match TRBD1. The J call is doubtful: the DNA matches TRBJ2-7 better. The CDR3 has 15 residues. Germline lookup yields CDR1 SEHNR and CDR2 FQNEAQ (reference sequence). The CDR3 region has the DNA TGTGCCAGCAGCATGGGACAGGGCTCCTACAATGAGCAGTACTTC. This sequence encodes CASSMGQGSYNEQYF.

This clonotype is a singleton in its sample. J is TRBJ2-5 and V is TRBV12-3 or TRBV12-4; TRBD1 aligns across 10 bases. The CDR3 has 16 residues. The junction had 8 bases not matched to a gene; V was cut back by 6 bases and J by 1 base. The CDR3 bases are TGTGCCAGCAGACCGGGGACAGGGGCGCCCCAAGAGACCCAGTACTTC. Amino acids: CASRPGTGAPQETQYF.

The chain combines TRBV11-2 with TRBJ2-6, with 8 bases matching TRBD1. CDR3 length: 18 residues. Germline CDR1 and CDR2: SGHAT and FQNNGV. Trimming at V came to 4 bases and at J to 0 bases, leaving 8 bases not matched to a gene. This chain's CDR3 is CASSSSGQGVSGANVLTF. The CDR3 bases are TGTGCCAGCAGCTCCTCAGGACAGGGAGTCTCTGGGGCCAACGTCCTGACTTTC.

This clonotype was counted only a few times. The chain links TRBV5-1 to TRBJ2-6; D is undetermined. Trimming removed 0 bases from V and 7 bases from J, with 8 bases in between. The CDR3 loop spans 14 amino acids. Germline loops: CDR1 SGHRS, CDR2 YFSETQ. CDR3 loop: CASSLGPGANVLTF. In DNA form, the CDR3 reads TGCGCCAGCAGCTTGGGTCCAGGCGCCAACGTCCTGACTTTC.